These 14 T cell receptor beta chains share one sample of origin, sequenced in a study of tumor-infiltrating lymphocytes in primary liver carcinoma. Germline DNA was also extracted, while the blood RNA originated from unsorted whole blood. With about 470 ng total RNA as template and a constant-region primer, TCR beta cDNA was made. Three nested multiplex PCR rounds of slightly modified ARM-PCR generated TCR beta libraries. Forward primers for TRBV1-TRBV30 and a C-beta reverse primer served the first two PCR rounds, at roughly 10 cycles each. TCRdb reanalysed the multiplex PCR reads using MiXCR and keeps one entry per CDR3 protein. Here the sample spans more than 150,000 distinct CDR3 sequences, roughly 60% being singletons. The source material was peripheral blood. All receptors come from a middle-aged man with primary liver carcinoma and hepatitis B virus infection.

In this sample, this clonotype turned up a few times. The chain uses TRBV6-5 and TRBJ2-1; D is uncertain. CDR3 size: 14 residues. V gave up 5 bases and J gave up 1 base, with 9 bases separating them. CDR1 is MNHEY and CDR2 is SVGAGI in the germline V gene. CDR3 coding DNA: TGTGCCAGCAGTCGCGAGGATTCCTACAATGAGCAGTTCTTC. Its protein product is CASSREDSYNEQFF.

The chain joins TRBV28 to TRBJ2-5; no clear D gene. The CDR3 length is 14 residues. Germline lookup yields CDR1 MDHEN and CDR2 SYDVKM. The V and J ends lost 6 bases and 2 bases respectively, with 13 bases between them. This chain's CDR3 is CASREGRIQETQYF. The CDR3 region has the DNA TGTGCCAGCAGAGAAGGACGGATTCAAGAGACCCAGTACTTC.

This clonotype was observed a single time. The V call is TRBV7-9, the J call TRBJ2-3; either TRBD1 or TRBD2 may fit D (6 bases each). V was trimmed by 3 bases and J by 6 bases, leaving 25 bases between them. Germline assignment: CDR1 SEHNR and CDR2 FQNEAQ (reference sequence). The CDR3 loop spans 18 amino acids. The CDR3 coding sequence is TGTGCCAGCAGCTTCGGGCCACGTTGGACGCGGGACACGGATACGCAGTATTTT. Encoded protein: CASSFGPRWTRDTDTQYF.

Details on this clonotype: Because it lacks the conserved phenylalanine or tryptophan at the end, this CDR3 is likely a read error. It is unclear where the CDR3 begins or ends on the DNA, so no DNA is shown, and the CDR3 is as TCRdb lists it. The gene calls are TRBV7-9 and TRBJ2-2. Ends included, the CDR3 has 12 residues. In germline, CDR1 is SEHNR, CDR2 FQNEAQ (reference sequence). This chain's CDR3 is CASSPMRAELLS.

This clonotype has at least ten counts. The V and J genes are TRBV11-2 and TRBJ2-1; 14 bases agree with TRBD2. This CDR3 is built from 17 residues. With V trimmed by 5 bases and J by 5 bases, 8 bases remained unmatched. Looked up from germline, CDR1 is SGHAT and CDR2 is FQNNGV. CDR3 in DNA: TGTGCCAGCAGCCCCGGGACTAGCGGGAGAATCAACAATGAGCAGTTCTTC. Encoded protein: CASSPGTSGRINNEQFF.

With regard to this clonotype: This sequence may be a read error, since a much larger clone differs from it by one base. The rearrangement joins TRBV29-1 to TRBJ1-2; D not resolved. Germline values: CDR1 SQVTM, CDR2 ANQGSEA. V was trimmed by 0 bases and J by 8 bases, leaving 22 bases between them. This CDR3 has 16 residues. In DNA, the CDR3 is TGCAGCGTTGAAGACGCGCAAGTCAGGAGTAGAAGCGGCTACACCTTC. It translates to CSVEDAQVRSRSGYTF. Supplemented by reference TRBV29-1 and TRBJ1-2, the full variable domain reads SAVISQKPSRDICQRGTSLTIQCQVDSQVTMMFWYRQQPGQSLTLIATANQGSEATYESGFVIDKFPISRPNLTFSTLTVSNMSPEDSSIYLCSVEDAQVRSRSGYTFGSGTRLTVV.

As for this clonotype: No conserved phenylalanine or tryptophan is present at the end of the CDR3, so a read error is the likely explanation. J is TRBJ2-7 and V is TRBV11-2, with D uncertain. Per germline, CDR1 SGHAT and CDR2 FQNNGV. The CDR3 loop spans 14 amino acids. CDR3 in amino acids: CASSLRDGPYEQYL. The CDR3, as DNA: TGCGCCAGCAGCTTGCGCGACGGCCCCTATGAGCAGTACCTC.

Points on this clonotype: The junction shows a germline mismatch at one end, possibly a read error. The chain uses TRBV4-1 and TRBJ2-7, with 7 bases aligning to TRBD1. Germline CDR1 MGHRA, CDR2 YSYEKL. The CDR3 covers 17 residues. The CDR3 region has the DNA TGCGCCAGCAGCCAAGGGGCTCTGGGACAGCGATCCTACGTGCAGTACTTC. It is translated as CASSQGALGQRSYVQYF.

V and J are TRBV4-1 and TRBJ1-2; 7 positions agree with TRBD1. In germline, CDR1 is MGHRA, CDR2 YSYEKL. The V and J ends lost 2 bases and 3 bases, in that order; junction bases with no gene match: 3. CDR3 length: 14 amino acids. The CDR3 bases are TGCGCCAGCAGCCAACCCGGGACAGACTATGGCTACACCTTC. As protein: CASSQPGTDYGYTF.

The chain uses TRBV6-2 or TRBV6-3 and TRBJ2-1; 7 nucleotides line up with TRBD1. This CDR3 region has 13 residues. In germline, CDR1 is MNHEY, CDR2 SVGEGT. The trim removed 10 bases at V and 5 bases at J, leaving 8 bases unmatched. The CDR3 reads CATRQGFDNEQFF. CDR3 in DNA: TGTGCCACCAGACAGGGATTCGACAATGAGCAGTTCTTC.

The rearrangement joins TRBV24-1 to TRBJ2-2; 9 nucleotides align to TRBD1. From germline, CDR1 is KGHDR and CDR2 SFDVKD. V gave up 4 bases and J gave up 4 bases; unmatched junction bases: 6. The CDR3 covers 16 residues. Here the CDR3 DNA reads TGTGCCACCAGTGACGAGGGACAGGGAATCACCGGGGAGCTGTTTTTT. Amino acid sequence: CATSDEGQGITGELFF.

This sequence joins TRBV10-3 and TRBJ2-7, with 8 positions matching TRBD2. There are 14 residues in the CDR3. Germline V gene data show CDR1 as ENHRY and CDR2 as SYGVKD. The trim removed 3 bases at V and 4 bases at J, leaving 5 bases unmatched. CDR3 nucleotide sequence: TGTGCCATCAGTGATCCGGGAGGGCCGTACGAGCAGTACTTC. It yields the protein CAISDPGGPYEQYF.

The chain couples TRBV4-1 to TRBJ1-3; D is ambiguous. The CDR3 consists of 17 residues. Germline V gene sequence: CDR1 MGHRA, CDR2 YSYEKL. V lost 1 base, J lost 0 bases, and 13 bases lay in between. CDR3 nucleotide sequence: TGCGCCAGCAGCCAAGTGCAGGCCTCAAGCTCTGGAAACACCATATATTTT. This translates into CASSQVQASSSGNTIYF.

This clonotype was seen only a few times. The chain joins TRBV12-3 or TRBV12-4 to TRBJ2-3; D is uncertain. The CDR3 extends over 13 amino acids. The V gene lost 1 base and the J gene lost 2 bases, with 4 bases spanning the gap. The CDR3 DNA reads TGTGCCAGCAGTTTAGGGACCACAGATACGCAGTATTTT. This translates into CASSLGTTDTQYF.